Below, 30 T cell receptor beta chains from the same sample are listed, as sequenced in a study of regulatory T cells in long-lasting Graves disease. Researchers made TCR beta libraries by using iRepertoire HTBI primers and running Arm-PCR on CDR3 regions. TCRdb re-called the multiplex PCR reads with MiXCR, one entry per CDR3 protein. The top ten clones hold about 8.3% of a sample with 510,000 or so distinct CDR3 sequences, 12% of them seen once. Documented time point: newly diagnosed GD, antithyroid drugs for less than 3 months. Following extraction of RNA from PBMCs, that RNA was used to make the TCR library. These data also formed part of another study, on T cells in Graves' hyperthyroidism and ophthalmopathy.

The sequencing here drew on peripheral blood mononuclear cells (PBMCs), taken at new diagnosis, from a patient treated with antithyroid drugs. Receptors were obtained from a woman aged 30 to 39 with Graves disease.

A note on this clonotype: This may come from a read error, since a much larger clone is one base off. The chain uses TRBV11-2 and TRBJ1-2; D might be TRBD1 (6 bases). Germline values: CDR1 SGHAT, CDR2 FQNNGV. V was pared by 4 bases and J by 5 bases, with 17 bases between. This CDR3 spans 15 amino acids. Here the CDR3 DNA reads TGTGCCAGCAGCTCAGAATCCGGAGGGGGATATGGCTACACCTTC. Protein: CASSSESGGGYGYTF. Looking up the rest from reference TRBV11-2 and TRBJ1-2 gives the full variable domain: EAGVAQSPRYKIIEKRQSVAFWCNPISGHATLYWYQQILGQGPKLLIQFQNNGVVDDSQLPKDRFSAERLKGVDSTLKIQPAKLEDSAVYLCASSSESGGGYGYTFGSGTRLTVV.

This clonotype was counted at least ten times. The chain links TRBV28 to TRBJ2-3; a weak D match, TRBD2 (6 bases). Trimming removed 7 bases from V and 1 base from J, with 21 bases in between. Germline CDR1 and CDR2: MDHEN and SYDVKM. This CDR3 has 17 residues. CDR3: CASNLGGTLTGTDTQYF. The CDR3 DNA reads TGTGCCAGCAACCTGGGGGGTACTTTAACTGGCACAGATACGCAGTATTTT.

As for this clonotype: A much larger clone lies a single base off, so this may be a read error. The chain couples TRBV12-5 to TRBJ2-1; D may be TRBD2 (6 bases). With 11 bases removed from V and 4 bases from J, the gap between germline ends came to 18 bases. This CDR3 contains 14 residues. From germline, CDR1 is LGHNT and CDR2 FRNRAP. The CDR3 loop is CAGAGGVGYNEQFF. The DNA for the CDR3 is TGTGCTGGTGCCGGGGGAGTGGGGTACAATGAGCAGTTCTTC.

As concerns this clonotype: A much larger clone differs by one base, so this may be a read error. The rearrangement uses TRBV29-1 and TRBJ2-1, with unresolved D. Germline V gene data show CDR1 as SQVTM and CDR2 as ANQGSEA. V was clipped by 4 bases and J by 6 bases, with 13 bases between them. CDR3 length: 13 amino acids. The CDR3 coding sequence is TGCAGCGTTGGCCGTAGATGGGGCAATGAGCAGTTCTTC. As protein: CSVGRRWGNEQFF.

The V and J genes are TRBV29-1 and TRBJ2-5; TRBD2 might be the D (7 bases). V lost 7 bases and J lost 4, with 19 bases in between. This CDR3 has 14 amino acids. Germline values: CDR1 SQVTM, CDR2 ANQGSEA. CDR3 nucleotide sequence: TGCAGCGCCCTGGGGGGGCAGGTAGCAGAGACCCAGTACTTC. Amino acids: CSALGGQVAETQYF.

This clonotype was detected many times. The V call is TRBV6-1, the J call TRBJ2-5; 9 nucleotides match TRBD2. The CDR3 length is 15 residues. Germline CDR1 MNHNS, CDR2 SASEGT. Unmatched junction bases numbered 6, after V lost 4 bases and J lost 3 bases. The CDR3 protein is CASSVAGEEKETQYF. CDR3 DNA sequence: TGTGCCAGCAGTGTAGCGGGAGAGGAAAAAGAGACCCAGTACTTC.

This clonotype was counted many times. CDR3 loop: CASHRGLSSYEQYF. For the CDR3, the DNA is TGTGCCAGCCACCGCGGACTAAGCTCCTACGAGCAGTACTTC. The rearrangement links TRBV6-2 or TRBV6-3 to TRBJ2-7, with D tentatively TRBD2 (6 bases). The germline CDR1 and CDR2 sequences are MNHEY and SVGEGT. The CDR3 is 14 residues long. Trimming shortened V by 8 bases and J by 0 bases, and 14 bases separated the two germline ends.

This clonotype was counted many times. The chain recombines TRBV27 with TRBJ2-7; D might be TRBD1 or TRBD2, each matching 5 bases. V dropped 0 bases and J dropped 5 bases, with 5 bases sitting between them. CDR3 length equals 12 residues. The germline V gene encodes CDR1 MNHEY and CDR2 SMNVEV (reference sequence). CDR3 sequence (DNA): TGTGCCAGCAGTTTATCGGGGGACGAGCAGTACTTC. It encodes CASSLSGDEQYF.

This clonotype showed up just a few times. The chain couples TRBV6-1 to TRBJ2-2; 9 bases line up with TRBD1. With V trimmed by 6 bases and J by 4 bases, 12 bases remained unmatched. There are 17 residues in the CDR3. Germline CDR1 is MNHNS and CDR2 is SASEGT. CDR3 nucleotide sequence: TGTGCCAGCAGGGACACCGGGACAGGGTTTCGCACCGGGGAGCTGTTTTTT. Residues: CASRDTGTGFRTGELFF.

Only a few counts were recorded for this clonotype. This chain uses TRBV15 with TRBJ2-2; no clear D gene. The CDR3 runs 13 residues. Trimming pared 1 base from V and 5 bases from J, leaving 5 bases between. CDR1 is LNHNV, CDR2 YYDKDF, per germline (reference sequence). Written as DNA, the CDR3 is TGTGCCACCAGCAGAGCCCGAACCGGGGAGCTGTTTTTT. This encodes CATSRARTGELFF. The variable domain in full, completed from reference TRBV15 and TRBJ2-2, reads DAMVIQNPRYQVTQFGKPVTLSCSQTLNHNVMYWYQQKSSQAPKLLFHYYDKDFNNEADTPDNFQSRRPNTSFCFLDIRSPGLGDTAMYLCATSRARTGELFFGEGSRLTVL.

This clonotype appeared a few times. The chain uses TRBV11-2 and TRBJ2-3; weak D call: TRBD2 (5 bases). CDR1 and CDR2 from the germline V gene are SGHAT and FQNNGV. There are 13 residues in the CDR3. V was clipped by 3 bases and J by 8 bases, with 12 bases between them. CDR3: CASSFRESGTQYF. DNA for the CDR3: TGTGCCAGCAGCTTTCGGGAATCCGGTACGCAGTATTTT. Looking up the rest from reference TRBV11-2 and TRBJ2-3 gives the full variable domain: EAGVAQSPRYKIIEKRQSVAFWCNPISGHATLYWYQQILGQGPKLLIQFQNNGVVDDSQLPKDRFSAERLKGVDSTLKIQPAKLEDSAVYLCASSFRESGTQYFGPGTRLTVL.

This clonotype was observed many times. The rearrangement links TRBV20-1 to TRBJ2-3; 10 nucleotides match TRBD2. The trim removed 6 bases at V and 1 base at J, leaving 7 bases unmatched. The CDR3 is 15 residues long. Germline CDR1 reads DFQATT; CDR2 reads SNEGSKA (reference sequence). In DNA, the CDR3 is TGCAGTGCGCCTAGCGGGAGAAAAGGCACAGATACGCAGTATTTT. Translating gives CSAPSGRKGTDTQYF.

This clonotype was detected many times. DNA for the CDR3: TGTGCCAGCAGTCAAACCCAGGGGGCTCCTATCGGCTACACCTTC. It translates to CASSQTQGAPIGYTF. The chain links TRBV12-3 or TRBV12-4 to TRBJ1-2; TRBD1 agrees at 8 bases. The CDR3 has 15 amino acids. Trimming cost V 5 bases and J 8 bases; bases outside gene matches: 13.

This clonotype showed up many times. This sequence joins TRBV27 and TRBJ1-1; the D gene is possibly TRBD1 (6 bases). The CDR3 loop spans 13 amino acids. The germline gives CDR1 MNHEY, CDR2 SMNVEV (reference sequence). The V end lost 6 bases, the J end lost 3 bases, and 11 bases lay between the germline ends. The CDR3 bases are TGTGCCAGCAGCATGGGACATTACACTGAAGCTTTCTTT. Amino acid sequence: CASSMGHYTEAFF.

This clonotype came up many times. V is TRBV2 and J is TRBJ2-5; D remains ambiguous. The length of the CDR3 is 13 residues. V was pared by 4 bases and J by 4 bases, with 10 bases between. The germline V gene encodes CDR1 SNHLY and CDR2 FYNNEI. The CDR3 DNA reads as TGTGCCAGCAGTGTAGTGTTTGGAGAGACCCAGTACTTC. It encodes CASSVVFGETQYF.

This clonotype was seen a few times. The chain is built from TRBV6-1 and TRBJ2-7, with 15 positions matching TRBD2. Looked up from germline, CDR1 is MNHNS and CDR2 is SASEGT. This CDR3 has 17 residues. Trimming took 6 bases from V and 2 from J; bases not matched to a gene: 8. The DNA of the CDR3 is TGTGCCAGCAGCCCCGGACTAGCGGGAGGGAGGGCCTACGAGCAGTACTTC. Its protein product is CASSPGLAGGRAYEQYF.

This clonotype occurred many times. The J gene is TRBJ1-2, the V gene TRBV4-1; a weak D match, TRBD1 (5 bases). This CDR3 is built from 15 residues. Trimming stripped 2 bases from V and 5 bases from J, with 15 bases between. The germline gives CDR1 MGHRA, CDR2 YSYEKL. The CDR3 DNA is TGCGCCAGCAGCCAACCTCAGGGAGGAGAGTATGGCTACACCTTC. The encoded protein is CASSQPQGGEYGYTF.

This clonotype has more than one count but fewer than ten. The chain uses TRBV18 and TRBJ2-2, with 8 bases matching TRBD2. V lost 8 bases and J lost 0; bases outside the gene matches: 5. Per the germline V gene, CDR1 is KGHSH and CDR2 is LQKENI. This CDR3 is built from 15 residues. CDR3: CASPGGGPNTGELFF. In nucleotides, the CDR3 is TGTGCCAGCCCGGGCGGGGGGCCGAACACCGGGGAGCTGTTTTTT.

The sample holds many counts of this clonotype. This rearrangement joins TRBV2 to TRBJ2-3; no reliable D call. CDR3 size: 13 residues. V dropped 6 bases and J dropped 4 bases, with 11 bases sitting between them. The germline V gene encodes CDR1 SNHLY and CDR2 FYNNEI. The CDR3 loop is CASRTTWADTQYF. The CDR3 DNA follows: TGTGCCAGCAGGACGACGTGGGCAGATACGCAGTATTTT.

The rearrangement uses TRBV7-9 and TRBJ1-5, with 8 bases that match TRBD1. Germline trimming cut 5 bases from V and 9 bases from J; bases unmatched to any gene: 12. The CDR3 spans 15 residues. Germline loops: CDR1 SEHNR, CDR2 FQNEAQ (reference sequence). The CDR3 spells CASSPGTGLGGPQHF. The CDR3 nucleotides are TGTGCCAGCAGCCCCGGGACAGGCTTGGGCGGGCCCCAGCATTTT.

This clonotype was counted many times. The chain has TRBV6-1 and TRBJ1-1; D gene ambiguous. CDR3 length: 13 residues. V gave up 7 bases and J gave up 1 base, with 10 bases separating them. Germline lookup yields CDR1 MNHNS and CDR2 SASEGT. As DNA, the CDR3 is TGTGCCAGCAAGATACGAGAGAACACTGAAGCTTTCTTT. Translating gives CASKIRENTEAFF.

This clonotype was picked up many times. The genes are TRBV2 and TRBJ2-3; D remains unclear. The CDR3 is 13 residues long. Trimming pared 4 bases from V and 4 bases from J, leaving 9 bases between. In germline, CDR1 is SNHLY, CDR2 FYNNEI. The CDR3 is CASSARESDTQYF. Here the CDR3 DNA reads TGTGCCAGCAGTGCAAGGGAATCAGATACGCAGTATTTT.

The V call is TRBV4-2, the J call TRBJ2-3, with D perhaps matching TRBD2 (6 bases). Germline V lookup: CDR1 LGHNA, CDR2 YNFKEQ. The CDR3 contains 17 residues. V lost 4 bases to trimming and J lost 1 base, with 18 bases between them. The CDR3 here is CASSPLSGRRRTDTQYF. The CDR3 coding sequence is TGTGCCAGCAGCCCCCTATCGGGGAGGCGGCGCACAGATACGCAGTATTTT.

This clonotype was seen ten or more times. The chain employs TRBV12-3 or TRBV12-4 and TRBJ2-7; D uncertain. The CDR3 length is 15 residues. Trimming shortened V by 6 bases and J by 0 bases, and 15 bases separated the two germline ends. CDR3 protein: CASSPKRRSSYEQYF. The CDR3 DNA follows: TGTGCCAGCAGCCCTAAAAGACGGAGCTCCTACGAGCAGTACTTC.

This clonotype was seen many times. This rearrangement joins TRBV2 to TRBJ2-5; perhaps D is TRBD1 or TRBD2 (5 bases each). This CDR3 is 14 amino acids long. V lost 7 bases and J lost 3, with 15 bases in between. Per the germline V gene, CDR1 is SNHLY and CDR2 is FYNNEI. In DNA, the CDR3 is TGTGCCAGCAAACTCCGGGACGGCAAAGAGACCCAGTACTTC. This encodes CASKLRDGKETQYF.

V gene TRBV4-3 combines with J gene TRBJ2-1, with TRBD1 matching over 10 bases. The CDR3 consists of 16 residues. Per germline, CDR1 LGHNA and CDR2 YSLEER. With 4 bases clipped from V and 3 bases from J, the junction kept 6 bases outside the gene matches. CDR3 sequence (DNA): TGCGCCAGCAGCCGGGGACAGGGGTATTTCTACAATGAGCAGTTCTTC. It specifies CASSRGQGYFYNEQFF.

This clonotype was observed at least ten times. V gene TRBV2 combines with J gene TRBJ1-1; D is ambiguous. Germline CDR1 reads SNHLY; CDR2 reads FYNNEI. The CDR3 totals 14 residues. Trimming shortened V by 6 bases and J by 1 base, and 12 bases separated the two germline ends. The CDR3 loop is CASSVVRKNTEAFF. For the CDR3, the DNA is TGTGCCAGCAGCGTGGTAAGGAAGAACACTGAAGCTTTCTTT.

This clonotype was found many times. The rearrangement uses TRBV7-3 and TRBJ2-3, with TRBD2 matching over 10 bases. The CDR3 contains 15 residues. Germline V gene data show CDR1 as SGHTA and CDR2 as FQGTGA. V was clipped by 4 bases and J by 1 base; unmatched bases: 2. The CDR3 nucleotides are TGTGCCAGCAGCTCAACTAGCGGGGGCACAGATACGCAGTATTTT. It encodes CASSSTSGGTDTQYF. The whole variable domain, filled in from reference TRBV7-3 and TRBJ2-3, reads GAGVSQTPSNKVTEKGKYVELRCDPISGHTALYWYRQSLGQGPEFLIYFQGTGAADDSGLPNDRFFAVRPEGSVSTLKIQRTERGDSAVYLCASSSTSGGTDTQYFGPGTRLTVL.

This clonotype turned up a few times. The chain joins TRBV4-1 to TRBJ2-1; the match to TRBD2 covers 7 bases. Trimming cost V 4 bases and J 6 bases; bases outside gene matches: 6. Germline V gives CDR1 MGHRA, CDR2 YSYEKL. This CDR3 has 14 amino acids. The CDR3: CASSLGGSFNEQFF. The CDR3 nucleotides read TGCGCCAGCAGCCTTGGCGGGAGCTTCAATGAGCAGTTCTTC.

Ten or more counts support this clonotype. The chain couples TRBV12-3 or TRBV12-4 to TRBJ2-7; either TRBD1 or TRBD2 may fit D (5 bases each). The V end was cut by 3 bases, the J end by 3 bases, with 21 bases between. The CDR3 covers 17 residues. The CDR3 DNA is TGTGCCAGCAGTTTTAGCCCACCGGGACCCCTTCTCTACGAGCAGTACTTC. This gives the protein CASSFSPPGPLLYEQYF.